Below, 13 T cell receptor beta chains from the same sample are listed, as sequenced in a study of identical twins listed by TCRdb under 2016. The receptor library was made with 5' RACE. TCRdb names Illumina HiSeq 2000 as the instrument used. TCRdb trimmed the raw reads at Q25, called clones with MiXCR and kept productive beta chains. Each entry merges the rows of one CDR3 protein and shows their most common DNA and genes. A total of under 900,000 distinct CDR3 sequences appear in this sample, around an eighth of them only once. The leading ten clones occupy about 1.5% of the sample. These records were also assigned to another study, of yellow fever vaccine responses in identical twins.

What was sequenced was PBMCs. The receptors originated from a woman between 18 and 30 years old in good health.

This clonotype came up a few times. The CDR3 DNA sequence: TGTGCCAGCTGGGACGGCGGCAATCAGCCCCAGCATTTT. This sequence encodes CASWDGGNQPQHF. The chain couples TRBV27 to TRBJ1-5, with D maybe TRBD1 (5 bases). V lost 8 bases, J lost 2 bases, and 10 bases lay in between. Per germline, CDR1 MNHEY and CDR2 SMNVEV (reference sequence). CDR3 size: 13 residues.

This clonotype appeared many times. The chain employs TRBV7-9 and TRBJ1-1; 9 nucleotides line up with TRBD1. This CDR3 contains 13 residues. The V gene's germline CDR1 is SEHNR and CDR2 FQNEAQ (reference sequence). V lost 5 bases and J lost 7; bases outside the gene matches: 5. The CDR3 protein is CASSPTGGDEAFF. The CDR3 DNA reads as TGTGCCAGCAGCCCGACAGGGGGAGATGAAGCTTTCTTT.

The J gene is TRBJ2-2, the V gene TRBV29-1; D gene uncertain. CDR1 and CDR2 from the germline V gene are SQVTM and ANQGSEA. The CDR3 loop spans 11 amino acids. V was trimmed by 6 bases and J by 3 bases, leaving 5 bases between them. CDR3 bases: TGCAGCGTCCGGTACACCGGGGAGCTGTTTTTT. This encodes CSVRYTGELFF.

Here the CDR3 DNA reads TGCGCCAGCAGCCAAGGGACTAGCGGGGGTTACGAGCAGTACGTC. Encoded protein: CASSQGTSGGYEQYV. V is TRBV4-1 and J is TRBJ2-7; 13 positions agree with TRBD2. J lost 4 bases, V lost 1 base, and 1 base had no gene match. CDR1 MGHRA and CDR2 YSYEKL come from the germline V gene. The CDR3 has 15 amino acids.

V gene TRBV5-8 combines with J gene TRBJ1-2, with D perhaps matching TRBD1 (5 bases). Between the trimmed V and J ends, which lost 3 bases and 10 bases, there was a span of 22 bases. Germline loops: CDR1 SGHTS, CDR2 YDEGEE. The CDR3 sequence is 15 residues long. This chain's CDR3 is CASSWVATAPGDYTF. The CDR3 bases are TGTGCCAGCAGCTGGGTTGCGACAGCGCCAGGAGACTACACCTTC. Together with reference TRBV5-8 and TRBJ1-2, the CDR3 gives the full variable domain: EAGVTQSPTHLIKTRGQQATLRCSPISGHTSVYWYQQALGLGLQFLLWYDEGEERNRGNFPPRFSGRQFPNYSSELNVNALELEDSALYLCASSWVATAPGDYTFGSGTRLTVV.

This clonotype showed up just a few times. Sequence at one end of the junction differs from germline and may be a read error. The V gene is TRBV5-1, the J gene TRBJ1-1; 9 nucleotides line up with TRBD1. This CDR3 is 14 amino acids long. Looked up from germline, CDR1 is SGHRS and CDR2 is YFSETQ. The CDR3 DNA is TGCGCCAGCAGCTGGGGGACAGGGAACCCTGAAGCTTTCTTT. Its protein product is CASSWGTGNPEAFF.

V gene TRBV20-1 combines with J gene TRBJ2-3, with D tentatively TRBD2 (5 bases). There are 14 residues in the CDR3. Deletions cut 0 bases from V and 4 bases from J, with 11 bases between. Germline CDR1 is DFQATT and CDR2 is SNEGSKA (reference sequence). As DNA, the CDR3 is TGCAGTGCTAGAGATCCCAGCGGCGCAGATACGCAGTATTTT. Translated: CSARDPSGADTQYF.

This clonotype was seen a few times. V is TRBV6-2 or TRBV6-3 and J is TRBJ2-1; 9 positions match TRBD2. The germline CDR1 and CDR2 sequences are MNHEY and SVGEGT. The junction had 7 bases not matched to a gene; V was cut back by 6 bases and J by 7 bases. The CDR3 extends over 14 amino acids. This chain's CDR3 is CASSQAGGLNEQFF. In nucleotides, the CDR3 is TGTGCCAGCAGCCAAGCGGGAGGTTTAAATGAGCAGTTCTTC.

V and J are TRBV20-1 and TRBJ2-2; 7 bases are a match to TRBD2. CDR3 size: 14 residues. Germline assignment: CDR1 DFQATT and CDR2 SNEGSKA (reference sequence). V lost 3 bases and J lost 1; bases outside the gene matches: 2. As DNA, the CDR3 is TGCAGTGCTAGTTGGGGGGGGAACACCGGGGAGCTGTTTTTT. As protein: CSASWGGNTGELFF.

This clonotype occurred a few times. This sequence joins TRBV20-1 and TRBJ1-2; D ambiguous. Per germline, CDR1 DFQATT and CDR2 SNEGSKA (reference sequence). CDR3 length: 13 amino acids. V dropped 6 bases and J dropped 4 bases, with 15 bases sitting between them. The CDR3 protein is CSATFNPPYGYTF. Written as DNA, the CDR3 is TGCAGTGCAACCTTTAACCCGCCCTATGGCTACACCTTC.

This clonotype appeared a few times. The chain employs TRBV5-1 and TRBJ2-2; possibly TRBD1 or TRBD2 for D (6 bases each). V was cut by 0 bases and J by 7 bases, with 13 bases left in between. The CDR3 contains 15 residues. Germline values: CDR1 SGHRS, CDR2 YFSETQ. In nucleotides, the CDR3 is TGCGCCAGCAGCTTGGCCGGGGGCATTCACGGGGAGCTGTTTTTT. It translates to CASSLAGGIHGELFF.

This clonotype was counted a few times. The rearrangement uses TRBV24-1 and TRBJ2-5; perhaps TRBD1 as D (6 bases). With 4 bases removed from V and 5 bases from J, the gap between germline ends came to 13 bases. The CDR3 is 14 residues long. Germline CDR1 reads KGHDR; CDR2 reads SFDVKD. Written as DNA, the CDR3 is TGTGCCACCAGTGACACAGGGACGCGGGAGACCCAGTACTTC. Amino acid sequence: CATSDTGTRETQYF.

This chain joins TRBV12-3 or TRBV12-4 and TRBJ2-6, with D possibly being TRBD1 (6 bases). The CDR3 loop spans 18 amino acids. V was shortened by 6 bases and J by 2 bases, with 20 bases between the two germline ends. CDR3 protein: CASRYRVPSMAGANVLTF. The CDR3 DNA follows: TGTGCCAGCAGATACAGGGTTCCGAGTATGGCTGGGGCCAACGTCCTGACTTTC.